This T cell receptor (beta chain) was captured by sequencing in a study of blood T cells in healthy people across ages. Caucasian individuals from Russia who were healthy and aged 6 to 90 acted as donors. Peripheral blood samples of roughly 10 milliliters were drawn from each donor. Alongside a J-beta primer mix, a sample-barcoded 5' primer served in a second PCR lasting about 6 to 12 cycles. There were at least 2.5 million CDR3-containing paired-end reads obtained from each sample. MiXCR was run by TCRdb on the 5' RACE reads, yielding one entry per CDR3 protein. The sample includes 920,000 or so distinct CDR3 sequences, more than 40% seen only once; the top ten take under 20%. Germline assignment: CDR1 ENHRY and CDR2 SYGVKD. This CDR3 region has 13 residues. Between the trimmed V and J ends, which lost 3 bases and 7 bases, there was a span of 12 bases. The table lists this clonotype with many counts.

The chain recombines TRBV10-3 with TRBJ2-5, with D perhaps TRBD1 (5 bases). This TCR was recovered from a woman aged 60-70 years in good health. The sequencing sample was made of blood. The CDR3 is CAISEDLGATQYF. The DNA of the CDR3 is TGTGCCATCAGTGAAGATTTAGGGGCGACCCAGTACTTC.